This T cell receptor beta chain emerged from a study of OX40 agonist ivuxolimab in advanced cancers. For the study in its entirety: Ivuxolimab was an agonistic, fully human IgG2 monoclonal antibody directed against OX40 (CD134), a costimulatory receptor. Intravenous ivuxolimab was administered to patients every 2 weeks at six dose levels: 0.01, 0.1, 0.3, 1.5, 3 and 10 mg/kg. Among the approximately 50 dose-escalation patients, around 19 had hepatocellular carcinoma, approximately 15 melanoma, 9 renal cell carcinoma and 9 head and neck cancer. In the dose-escalation cohort, around 80% of patients were male, and the mean age was approximately 60 years with a range of roughly 20 to 79. Prior anti-PD-1, anti-PD-L1 or anti-CTLA-4 therapy was permitted, and 40% of dose-escalation patients had received checkpoint inhibitors. Three dose-escalation patients achieved partial responses, one with hepatocellular carcinoma and two with cutaneous melanoma. The point of sequencing TCRbeta in the periphery was to test whether ivuxolimab changed TCR sequence diversity and drove clonal T-cell expansion. The paper describes the monotherapy dose-escalation part (N of about 47 patients) of the phase I trial of ivuxolimab. Points the paper makes about the study in general: Partial responders in the 0.1-3.0 mg/kg groups had among the lowest normalized peripheral clonal expansion, especially among CD8+ T cells. At doses of 0.1 to 3.0 mg/kg, clonal expansion of both CD4+ and CD8+ blood T cells was observed from baseline to week 6. Low levels of normalized T-cell clonal expansion were also seen in some patients who did not respond. Antigen specificity was not determined for the clonally expanded peripheral T cells. After ivuxolimab, more expanded clones were found on average in CD8+ T cells than in CD4+ T cells.

About this clone: Its antigen specificity is not known. Base quality data are lacking; no much larger clone is found one base away.

Patients with a history of autoimmune disease or receiving systemic immunosuppression were excluded from the trial. Peripheral blood for TCR sequencing was collected from all dose cohorts at baseline, on cycle 4 day 1, and on cycle 7 day 1. Samples came from an open-label, multicenter, first-in-human phase I dose-escalation trial of ivuxolimab. Adults with locally advanced or metastatic melanoma, renal cell, hepatocellular, or head and neck squamous cell carcinoma were enrolled in the trial. Before TCR sequencing, CD4+ T cells and CD8+ T cells were sorted from peripheral blood as separate populations. Reading the germline V gene gives CDR1 SGHRS and CDR2 YFSETQ. Counted from cysteine to phenylalanine, this CDR3 has 15 amino acids. Only the CDR3 part of the read is kept: 45 bases, read in frame from the first base. At the junction V is shortened by 8 bases and J by 3 bases; bases outside the gene matches: 10.

For sequencing of the TCRbeta CDR3 region, genomic DNA was extracted from the sorted cells. TCRbeta CDR3 regions were sequenced using the immunoSEQ Assay. The table comes from immuneACCESS by way of TCRdb, which keeps in-frame sequences with V and J called. Part of the clones is missing from these tables; in studies checked, under half for an unresolved V gene and the rest for unknown reasons. This sample lists approximately 69,000 clones; approximately 86% were detected once. Around 3% of the sample goes to the ten largest clones. Sequenced material: CD4+ or CD8+ T cells sorted from blood, taken in a trial of the OX40 agonist ivuxolimab. The clonotype originates from an adult with an advanced solid tumor such as melanoma, head and neck, liver or kidney cancer. The chain is made from TRBV5-1 and TRBJ2-1, with 8 junctional bases fitting TRBD2. This receptor carries the CDR3 CASSRAGGSYNEQFF. In nucleotides, the sequence is TGCGCCAGTTCCAGGGCGGGAGGTAGCTACAATGAGCAGTTCTTC.